This is a list of T cell receptor beta chains from one sample in a study of shared clonotypes between healthy human individuals. Using immunoSEQ multiplex PCR, the repertoire was profiled, and TCRdb retains in-frame clones only, with some absent. Of roughly 2,500,000 clones in the sample, 93% were seen once. Material: naive CD4+ T cells from PBMCs. These receptors originate from a man in his late teens or twenties in good health. Some clones in this sample may be carry-over from other donors' samples. Both conserved end residues are part of each CDR3. D genes are given only for firm matches. Where a row states a size, it is once, few, many or the class of an expanded clone; other rows omit it.

j_call v_call clone_size d_call cdr3_nt cdr3_aa
TRBJ1-2 TRBV28 - TRBD1 TGTGCCAGCAGACTGACAGGGGTGAGGGTCGGGGGCTACACCTTC CASRLTGVRVGGYTF
TRBJ1-1 TRBV11-2 - TRBD1 TGTGCCAGCGGAACTCGGGGGACAGGGAACACTGAAGCTTTCTTT CASGTRGTGNTEAFF
TRBJ1-6 TRBV28 - - TGTGCCAGCAGTTTACCCATGACAGCTTTTAATTCACCCCTCCACTTT CASSLPMTAFNSPLHF
TRBJ2-5 TRBV7-2 - - TGTGCCAGCTCGACCGGGCTAGCATCAGAGACCCAGTACTTC CASSTGLASETQYF
TRBJ1-1 TRBV18 - - TGTGCCAGCTCACACGGACAGAACACTGAAGCTTTCTTT CASSHGQNTEAFF
TRBJ1-4 TRBV6-1 - - TGTGCCAGCTTTGGCGGGGGCACAACTAATGAAAAACTGTTTTTT CASFGGGTTNEKLFF
TRBJ2-2 TRBV5-6 - - TGTGCCAGCAGCTCCTGGGGCAGGGTCACCGGGGAGCTGTTTTTT CASSSWGRVTGELFF
TRBJ1-2 TRBV28 - - TGTGCCAGCAGCACCCCGGGCCGGGGTGAGGAGTATGGCTACACCTTC CASSTPGRGEEYGYTF
TRBJ2-5 TRBV5-4 - - TGTGCCAGCAGCCAAGTTGAAGCCCAAGAGACCCAGTACTTC CASSQVEAQETQYF
TRBJ1-4 TRBV28 - - TGTGCCAGCAGAACACCCCCATTTGGGGAAAAACTGTTTTTT CASRTPPFGEKLFF
TRBJ2-1 TRBV6-5 - - TGTGCCAGCAGTTACTCCAGGGGTAGGGGCAATGAGCAGTTCTTC CASSYSRGRGNEQFF
TRBJ1-5 TRBV9 few - TGTGCCAGCAGCGGAACCATGGGGGGTACGCCCCAGCATTTT CASSGTMGGTPQHF
TRBJ2-1 TRBV6-4 once TRBD2 TGTGCCAGCAGTGGAGGACTAGCGGATTACAATGAGCAGTTCTTC CASSGGLADYNEQFF
TRBJ2-1 TRBV19 - - TGTGCCAGTAGGAGGGTAGATCTTCTCTACAATGAGCAGTTCTTC CASRRVDLLYNEQFF
TRBJ2-3 TRBV10-3 - - TGTGCCATCAGTGAGTCCCGACAGAGGCCCGGCACAGATACGCAGTATTTT CAISESRQRPGTDTQYF
TRBJ1-1 TRBV6-5 - - TGTGCCAGCAGGATCGGGACATTGACACCTGAAGCTTTCTTT CASRIGTLTPEAFF
TRBJ1-4 TRBV5-4 - - TGTGCCAGCAGCTTGGACAGGCCCCCATTAAATGAAAAACTGTTTTTT CASSLDRPPLNEKLFF
TRBJ2-5 TRBV9 once TRBD2 TGTGCCAGCAGCGCCAGACTAGCGGGAGAGGAGACCCAGTACTTC CASSARLAGEETQYF
TRBJ2-1 TRBV28 - - TGTGCCAGCATCTTACACGGTGAGCAGTTCTTC CASILHGEQFF
TRBJ2-7 TRBV12-5 - TRBD1 TGTGCTAGTGGTTTGGGCGACCTCCGGGACAGGTACTTC CASGLGDLRDRYF
TRBJ2-3 TRBV11-2 - TRBD1 TGTGCCAGCAGCTTGGGGACAGTTTGGGATACGCAGTATTTT CASSLGTVWDTQYF
TRBJ2-1 TRBV2 - TRBD2 TGTGCCAGCAGTGTGGGACTAGCGAAGAATGAGCAGTTCTTC CASSVGLAKNEQFF
TRBJ2-1 TRBV18 - TRBD2 TGTGCCAGCTCACCCCCTAGCGGGAGAGGCAATGAGCAGTTCTTC CASSPPSGRGNEQFF
TRBJ1-2 TRBV15 - - TGTGCCACCAGCAGAGATTCCGGAGCTTTAGCTAACTATGGCTACACCTTC CATSRDSGALANYGYTF
TRBJ2-1 TRBV28 - - TGTGCCAGCAGTTTATACTACAATGAGCAGTTCTTC CASSLYYNEQFF
TRBJ2-7 TRBV28 - TRBD2 TGTGCCAGCAGGGCCGGGACTAGCGGGAGTTACGAGCAGTACTTC CASRAGTSGSYEQYF
TRBJ1-1 TRBV7-9 once TRBD1 TGTGCCAGCAGCTTTACAGGGGGGGCTGAAGCTTTCTTT CASSFTGGAEAFF
TRBJ2-7 TRBV6-6 - TRBD1 TGTGCCAGCACGAATCAAGGGGGCGACGACGAGCAGTACTTC CASTNQGGDDEQYF
TRBJ2-7 TRBV15 - - TGTGCCACCAGCAGAGATCGTGGCGTGCAGTACTTC CATSRDRGVQYF
TRBJ1-5 TRBV18 - - TGTGCCAGCTCACCAGGAAATCAGCCCCAGCATTTT CASSPGNQPQHF
TRBJ1-1 TRBV6-5 once - TGTGCCAGCAGTTTGACGGCTAACACTGAAGCTTTCTTT CASSLTANTEAFF
TRBJ1-1 TRBV5-4 - TRBD1 TGTGCCAGCAGCTGGGACAGGGGCAACACTGAAGCTTTCTTT CASSWDRGNTEAFF
TRBJ2-5 TRBV5-4 - TRBD2 TGTGCCAGCAGCCAGGGGACTAGCGGCCAAGAGACCCAGTACTTC CASSQGTSGQETQYF
TRBJ2-2 TRBV12-5 - TRBD2 TGTGCTAGTGGTTTGGTACTAGGTAGCGGGGACACCGGGGAGCTGTTTTTT CASGLVLGSGDTGELFF
TRBJ1-1 TRBV19 - TRBD1 TGTGCCAGTACCTCGGGACAGTTGAACACTGAAGCTTTCTTT CASTSGQLNTEAFF
TRBJ1-1 TRBV7-3 - - TGTGCCAGCAGCTTAACTGGGGGTTACACTGAAGCTTTCTTT CASSLTGGYTEAFF
TRBJ1-5 TRBV7-8 - - TGTGCCAGCAGCTTAATCAGGGGCAATCAGCCCCAGCATTTT CASSLIRGNQPQHF
TRBJ1-5 TRBV7-8 - - TGTGCCAGCAGTCGCCACGGGGGCAATCAGCCCCAGCATTTT CASSRHGGNQPQHF
TRBJ1-4 TRBV4-1 - - TGCGCCAGCAGCTATGAGGCGGCTAATGAAAAACTGTTTTTT CASSYEAANEKLFF
TRBJ2-1 TRBV5-4 - TRBD2 TGTGCCAGCAGCTCGACCGGGACTAGCATCCCGGTGTGGGAGCAGTTCTTC CASSSTGTSIPVWEQFF
TRBJ1-2 TRBV6-1 - TRBD1 TGTGCCAGCAGCGAGGGACAGCCCTATGGCTACACCTTC CASSEGQPYGYTF
TRBJ2-3 TRBV5-4 - TRBD2 TGTGCCAGCAGCTTAATCTGGACTAGCGCGAACTTAGATACGCAGTATTTT CASSLIWTSANLDTQYF
TRBJ1-2 TRBV28 - - TGTGCCAGCAGCCATCAGGGGTCTGGCTACACCTTC CASSHQGSGYTF
TRBJ2-6 TRBV11-2 - - TGTGCCAGCAGCTCTAGTACTGGCGTCTCTGGGGCCAACGTCCTGACTTTC CASSSSTGVSGANVLTF
TRBJ1-2 TRBV5-1 - - TGCGCCAGCAGGTCGGGGCTGGATGATGGCTACACCTTC CASRSGLDDGYTF